This T cell receptor (beta chain) comes out of a study of T cell responses to AZD1222 COVID-19 vaccine. TCRdb keeps only in-frame clones here, not all; method: immunoSEQ multiplex PCR. The table records some 150,000 clones, 88% of them present only once. Study outcomes and limitations: Epitopes outside B.1.351 and B.1.1.7 mutated regions reportedly drew nearly half of spike TCRs.

Looked up from germline, CDR1 is SGHNT and CDR2 is YYREEE (reference sequence). This CDR3 is 16 amino acids long. The J segment lost 1 base and the V segment lost 0 bases, leaving 5 bases of the junction unmatched. A remark on this clone: Its antigen is currently unknown.

The origin of this receptor is an adult who had recovered from COVID-19. This sequence joins TRBV5-4 and TRBJ1-1; 8 nucleotides match TRBD1. The sample in question was peripheral blood, obtained after recovery from COVID-19. CDR3 residues: CASSLAIGQGNTEAFF. CDR3 sequence (DNA): TGTGCCAGCAGCTTGGCCATCGGACAGGGGAACACTGAAGCTTTCTTT.